Listed here are 21 T cell receptor beta chains from one sample, sequenced in a study of blood T cell repertoires in COVID-19. Sequencing used immunoSEQ multiplex PCR; TCRdb keeps in-frame clones, though not all of them. Here the sample spans about 150,000 clones, around 89% being singletons. Sequencing was done on a sample of peripheral blood. The receptors shown here come from a man aged 60 to 69 with active or convalescent COVID-19.

This chain joins TRBV19 and TRBJ1-5; possibly TRBD1 for D (5 bases). This CDR3 spans 15 amino acids. Germline V gene lookup returns CDR1 LNHDA and CDR2 SQIVND (reference sequence). With 9 bases removed from V and 6 bases from J, the gap between germline ends came to 21 bases. The CDR3 is CASNSDWGVGQPQHF. The CDR3 bases are TGTGCCAGCAACTCCGACTGGGGGGTCGGTCAGCCCCAGCATTTT.

V and J are TRBV7-8 and TRBJ2-3; TRBD2 aligns across 8 bases. Germline lookup yields CDR1 SGHVS and CDR2 FQNEAQ. This CDR3 spans 15 amino acids. V dropped 5 bases and J dropped 9; count of bases not matched to a gene: 13. The CDR3: CASSLWGAGGDTQYF. The CDR3 DNA sequence: TGTGCCAGCAGCCTCTGGGGGGCGGGAGGCGACACGCAGTATTTT.

This chain links TRBV30 with TRBJ1-4; 8 bases are a match to TRBD1. CDR1 is GTSNPN, CDR2 SVGIG, per germline (reference sequence). Trimming removed 5 bases from V and 7 bases from J; junction bases left unmatched: 9. The CDR3 runs to 14 residues. This CDR3 reads CAWRPRTGGEKLFF. DNA for the CDR3: TGTGCCTGGCGCCCTCGCACAGGGGGTGAAAAACTGTTTTTT.

This sequence joins TRBV7-3 and TRBJ1-2, with a possible D match to TRBD1 (5 bases). Per the germline V gene, CDR1 is SGHTA and CDR2 is FQGTGA. The CDR3 runs to 13 residues. Trimming took 2 bases from V and 8 from J, leaving 12 bases between them. This CDR3 reads CASSLSGEGGYTF. DNA for the CDR3: TGTGCCAGCAGCTTATCGGGGGAGGGCGGCTACACCTTC.

The V gene is TRBV4-2, the J gene TRBJ2-5; 7 nucleotides match TRBD2. Germline V gene sequence: CDR1 LGHNA, CDR2 YNFKEQ. The CDR3 contains 15 residues. V lost 4 bases to trimming and J lost 5 bases; unmatched junction nucleotides: 10. The CDR3 loop is CASSPREGPWETQYF. The CDR3 nucleotides read TGTGCCAGCAGCCCGAGGGAGGGGCCATGGGAGACCCAGTACTTC.

The V and J genes are TRBV7-9 and TRBJ1-2, with 8 bases that match TRBD1. Germline CDR1 and CDR2: SEHNR and FQNEAQ (reference sequence). The CDR3 is 14 residues long. Trimming took 3 bases from V and 6 from J; bases not matched to a gene: 6. This CDR3 reads CASSFDGQGDGYTF. The CDR3 DNA reads as TGTGCCAGCAGCTTTGATGGACAGGGAGATGGCTACACCTTC.

V and J are TRBV5-1 and TRBJ1-1; D is possibly TRBD1 (5 bases). V was shortened by 2 bases and J by 0 bases, with 11 bases between the two germline ends. This CDR3 has 15 residues. Looked up from germline, CDR1 is SGHRS and CDR2 is YFSETQ. The DNA of the CDR3 is TGCGCCAGCAGCTTTCGGGGGGAGGTGAACACTGAAGCTTTCTTT. Its protein is CASSFRGEVNTEAFF.

The chain joins TRBV3-1 (or the pseudogene TRBV3-2) to TRBJ2-7; D not resolved. This CDR3 is built from 12 residues. The germline V and J ends were trimmed by 1 base and 3 bases, with 4 bases remaining between them. Germline-derived CDR1 and CDR2 are LGHDT and YNNKEL (reference sequence). In DNA form, the CDR3 reads TGTGCCAGCAGCCAAGGGCTCTACGAGCAGTACTTC. Protein sequence: CASSQGLYEQYF.

This clone appeared once. This chain joins TRBV28 and TRBJ1-1, with D maybe TRBD1 (6 bases). The CDR3 extends over 14 amino acids. Germline V CDR1 and CDR2: MDHEN, SYDVKM. Deletions cut 5 bases from V and 0 bases from J, with 10 bases between. The CDR3 DNA follows: TGTGCCAGCAGTCTTGGACAGATGAACACTGAAGCTTTCTTT. This sequence encodes CASSLGQMNTEAFF.

This clone showed up just a few times. The chain recombines TRBV29-1 with TRBJ1-2; weak D call: TRBD1 (5 bases). The V gene's germline CDR1 is SQVTM and CDR2 ANQGSEA. Trimming removed 4 bases at V and 8 bases at J, with 26 bases between. The length of the CDR3 is 16 residues. DNA of the CDR3: TGCAGCGTTGTAGGGGCCCCGTTCATGGCCGCCGGGGGCTACACCTTC. It codes for CSVVGAPFMAAGGYTF.

The chain employs TRBV7-9 and TRBJ2-2; 7 positions match TRBD1. With V trimmed by 5 bases and J by 2 bases, 11 bases remained unmatched. This CDR3 has 17 residues. The germline V gene encodes CDR1 SEHNR and CDR2 FQNEAQ (reference sequence). The DNA of the CDR3 is TGTGCCAGCAGCACCGAGACAGGGAAAGGTAACACCGGGGAGCTGTTTTTT. It yields the protein CASSTETGKGNTGELFF.

The chain links TRBV7-3 to TRBJ1-2, with 7 bases that match TRBD1. V was clipped by 0 bases and J by 3 bases; unmatched bases: 1. Germline CDR1 and CDR2: SGHTA and FQGTGA. This CDR3 has 14 residues. In nucleotides, the CDR3 is TGTGCCAGCAGCTTAACAGGGGGCGACTATGGCTACACCTTC. Translated, it gives CASSLTGGDYGYTF. The full variable domain, in which reference TRBV7-3 and TRBJ1-2 provide the parts outside the CDR3, is GAGVSQTPSNKVTEKGKYVELRCDPISGHTALYWYRQSLGQGPEFLIYFQGTGAADDSGLPNDRFFAVRPEGSVSTLKIQRTERGDSAVYLCASSLTGGDYGYTFGSGTRLTVV.

The chain uses TRBV4-2 and TRBJ1-5; the D is unclear. V lost 1 base to trimming and J lost 6 bases, with 7 bases between them. The CDR3 sequence is 13 residues long. The germline gives CDR1 LGHNA, CDR2 YNFKEQ. The CDR3 DNA reads as TGTGCCAGCAGCCAAGGGGCGGGTCAGCCCCAGCATTTT. It translates to CASSQGAGQPQHF.

The sample holds a few counts of this clone. V gene TRBV3-1 (or the pseudogene TRBV3-2) combines with J gene TRBJ1-6, with a tentative D call TRBD1 (5 bases). Deletions cut 0 bases from V and 1 base from J, with 13 bases between. The CDR3 is 18 amino acids. The germline V gene encodes CDR1 LGHDT and CDR2 YNNKEL (reference sequence). The CDR3: CASSQEPGYRSYNSPLHF. CDR3 DNA sequence: TGTGCCAGCAGCCAAGAGCCCGGGTACAGGTCCTATAATTCACCCCTCCACTTT.

The J gene is TRBJ1-1, the V gene TRBV2; D remains ambiguous. V was cut by 8 bases and J by 1 base, with 8 bases left in between. The germline gives CDR1 SNHLY, CDR2 FYNNEI. CDR3 size: 12 residues. This CDR3 reads CASSVPNTEAFF. The CDR3 DNA reads as TGTGCCAGCTCGGTCCCGAACACTGAAGCTTTCTTT.

The V and J genes are TRBV19 and TRBJ1-2; D is ambiguous. The CDR3 length is 14 residues. Trimming took off 8 bases at V and 5 bases at J, with 18 bases between the two ends. The germline V gene encodes CDR1 LNHDA and CDR2 SQIVND (reference sequence). CDR3: CASRPRQEVYGYTF. The DNA for the CDR3 is TGTGCCAGTCGTCCCCGGCAGGAGGTATATGGCTACACCTTC.

This chain uses TRBV6-2 or TRBV6-3 with TRBJ1-5, with a weak D call TRBD1 (5 bases). CDR1 MNHEY and CDR2 SVGEGT come from the germline V gene. The V gene lost 0 bases and the J gene lost 5 bases, with 11 bases spanning the gap. The CDR3 loop spans 15 amino acids. CDR3 DNA sequence: TGTGCCAGCAGTTACTCGGCCAGGGTCGATCAGCCCCAGCATTTT. Its translation is CASSYSARVDQPQHF.

The rearrangement uses TRBV6-5 and TRBJ1-3; D gene uncertain. CDR1 and CDR2 from the germline V gene are MNHEY and SVGAGI. The V gene lost 2 bases and the J gene lost 2 bases, with 10 bases spanning the gap. CDR3 length equals 15 residues. The CDR3 sequence: CASSYDRGTGNTIYF. The CDR3 nucleotides are TGTGCCAGCAGTTACGATCGCGGGACTGGAAACACCATATATTTT.

J is TRBJ1-1 and V is TRBV5-4; the D gene is possibly TRBD1 (6 bases). Trimming cost V 3 bases and J 1 base, with 10 bases left between them. The CDR3 has 14 residues. Germline V gives CDR1 SGHNT, CDR2 YYREEE (reference sequence). The DNA for the CDR3 is TGTGCCAGCAGCTCGACAGGTACGAACACTGAAGCTTTCTTT. Translated: CASSSTGTNTEAFF. Drawing the rest from reference TRBV5-4 and TRBJ1-1, the complete variable domain is ETGVTQSPTHLIKTRGQQVTLRCSSQSGHNTVSWYQQALGQGPQFIFQYYREEENGRGNFPPRFSGLQFPNYSSELNVNALELDDSALYLCASSSTGTNTEAFFGQGTRLTVV.

The chain combines TRBV5-1 with TRBJ2-3, with D maybe TRBD2 (5 bases). CDR1 is SGHRS, CDR2 YFSETQ, per germline. This CDR3 has 15 residues. The V and J ends lost 0 bases and 5 bases respectively, with 13 bases between them. CDR3 DNA sequence: TGCGCCAGCAGCTTGGGGATGAGGGCAAGAGATACGCAGTATTTT. This codes for CASSLGMRARDTQYF. Looking up the rest from reference TRBV5-1 and TRBJ2-3 gives the full variable domain: KAGVTQTPRYLIKTRGQQVTLSCSPISGHRSVSWYQQTPGQGLQFLFEYFSETQRNKGNFPGRFSGRQFSNSRSEMNVSTLELGDSALYLCASSLGMRARDTQYFGPGTRLTVL.

The chain is built from TRBV5-1 and TRBJ2-1; 8 nucleotides match TRBD2. Germline CDR1 and CDR2: SGHRS and YFSETQ. V was pared by 4 bases and J by 7 bases, with 4 bases of the junction left unmatched. The CDR3 has 13 residues. Here the CDR3 DNA reads TGCGCCAGCAGCCGGGGGGGTACTAATGAGCAGTTCTTC. Translated: CASSRGGTNEQFF.